This TCR beta chain was sequenced in a study of yellow fever vaccine responses in identical twins. In TCRdb, the RT-PCR reads were re-called with MiXCR into one record per CDR3 protein. The sample lists 25,000 or so distinct CDR3 sequences; 60% to 85% were seen once. Comments on this clonotype: Its antigen is as yet unknown.

The CDR3 spans 15 residues. Germline V gives CDR1 SNHLY, CDR2 FYNNEI. Trimming took 6 bases from V and 6 from J, leaving 18 bases between them. General study findings and limits: Twin vaccine T cell responses reportedly seemed partly convergent, partly personalized.

The TCR comes from a woman aged 18-29 years who received the yellow fever vaccine. The material was T cells from blood (PBMCs), unsorted or a sorted subset (not recorded which), obtained before or after yellow fever vaccination (not recorded which). V is TRBV2 and J is TRBJ2-1; D may be TRBD2 (6 bases). CDR3 in amino acids: CASRGGQRVINEQFF. Written as DNA, the CDR3 is TGTGCCAGCAGGGGAGGCCAACGCGTCATCAATGAGCAGTTCTTC.